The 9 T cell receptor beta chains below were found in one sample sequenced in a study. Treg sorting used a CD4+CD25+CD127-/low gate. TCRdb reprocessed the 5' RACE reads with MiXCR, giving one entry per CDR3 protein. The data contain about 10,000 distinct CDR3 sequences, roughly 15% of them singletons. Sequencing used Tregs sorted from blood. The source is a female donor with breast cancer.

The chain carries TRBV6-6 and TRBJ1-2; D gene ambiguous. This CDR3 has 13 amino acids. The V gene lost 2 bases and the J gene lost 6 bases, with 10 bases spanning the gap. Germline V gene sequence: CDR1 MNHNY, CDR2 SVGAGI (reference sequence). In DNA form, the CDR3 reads TGTGCCAGCAGTTACGCCGTGGGTGATGGCTACACCTTC. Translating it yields CASSYAVGDGYTF.

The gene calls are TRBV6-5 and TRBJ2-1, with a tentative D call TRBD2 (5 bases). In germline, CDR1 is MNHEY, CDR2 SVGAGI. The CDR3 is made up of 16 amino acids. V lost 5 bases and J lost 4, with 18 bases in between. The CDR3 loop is CASSDTTRPFYNEQFF. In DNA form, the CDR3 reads TGTGCCAGCAGTGACACCACTAGGCCATTTTACAATGAGCAGTTCTTC.

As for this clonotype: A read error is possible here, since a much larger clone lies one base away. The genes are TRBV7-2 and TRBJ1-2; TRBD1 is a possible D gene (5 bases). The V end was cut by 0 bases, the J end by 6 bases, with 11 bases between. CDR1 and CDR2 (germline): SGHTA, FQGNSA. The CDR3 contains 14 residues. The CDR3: CASSLAKGIDGYTF. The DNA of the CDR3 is TGTGCCAGCAGCTTAGCGAAGGGGATAGATGGCTACACCTTC.

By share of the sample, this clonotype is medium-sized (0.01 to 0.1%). The chain's CDR3 is CSFSFYNEQFF. The CDR3 nucleotides are TGCAGCTTCAGTTTTTACAATGAGCAGTTCTTC. The chain is built from TRBV29-1 and TRBJ2-1; D call uncertain. This CDR3 spans 11 amino acids. CDR1 and CDR2 from the germline V gene are SQVTM and ANQGSEA. Trimming pared 8 bases from V and 4 bases from J, leaving 9 bases between.

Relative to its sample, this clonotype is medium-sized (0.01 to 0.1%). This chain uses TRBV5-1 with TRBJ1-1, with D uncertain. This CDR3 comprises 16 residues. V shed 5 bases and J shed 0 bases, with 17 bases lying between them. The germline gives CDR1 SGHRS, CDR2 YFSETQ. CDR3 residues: CASSYPSGGLNTEAFF. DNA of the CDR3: TGCGCCAGCAGTTACCCGTCGGGTGGCCTGAACACTGAAGCTTTCTTT.

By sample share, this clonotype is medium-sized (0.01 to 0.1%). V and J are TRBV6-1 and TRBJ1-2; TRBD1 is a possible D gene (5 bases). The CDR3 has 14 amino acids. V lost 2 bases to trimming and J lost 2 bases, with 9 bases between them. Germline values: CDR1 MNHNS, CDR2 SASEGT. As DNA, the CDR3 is TGTGCCAGCAGTGAAACAGGACTGAACTATGGCTACACCTTC. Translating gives CASSETGLNYGYTF.

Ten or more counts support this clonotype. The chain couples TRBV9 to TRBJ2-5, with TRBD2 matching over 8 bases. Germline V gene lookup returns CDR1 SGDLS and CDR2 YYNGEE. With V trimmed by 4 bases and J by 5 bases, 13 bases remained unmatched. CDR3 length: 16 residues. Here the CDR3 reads CASSPPGLGMGETQYF. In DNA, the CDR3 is TGTGCCAGCAGCCCTCCGGGACTAGGGATGGGGGAGACCCAGTACTTC. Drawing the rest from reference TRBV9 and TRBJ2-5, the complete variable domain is DSGVTQTPKHLITATGQRVTLRCSPRSGDLSVYWYQQSLDQGLQFLIQYYNGEERAKGNILERFSAQQFPDLHSELNLSSLELGDSALYFCASSPPGLGMGETQYFGPGTRLLVL.

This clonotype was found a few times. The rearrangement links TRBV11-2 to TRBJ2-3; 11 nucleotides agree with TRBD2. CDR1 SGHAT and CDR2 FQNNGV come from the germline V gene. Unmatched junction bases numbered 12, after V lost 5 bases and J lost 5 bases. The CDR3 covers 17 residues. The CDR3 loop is CASSPRGLAENIDTQYF. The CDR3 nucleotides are TGTGCCAGCAGCCCAAGGGGACTAGCGGAGAACATAGATACGCAGTATTTT.

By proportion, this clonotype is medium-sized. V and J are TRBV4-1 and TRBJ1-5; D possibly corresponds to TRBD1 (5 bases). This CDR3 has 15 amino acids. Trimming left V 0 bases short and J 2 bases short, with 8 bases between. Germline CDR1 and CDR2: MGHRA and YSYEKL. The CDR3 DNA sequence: TGCGCCAGCAGCCAAGAAGCGACAGGCAATCAGCCCCAGCATTTT. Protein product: CASSQEATGNQPQHF.